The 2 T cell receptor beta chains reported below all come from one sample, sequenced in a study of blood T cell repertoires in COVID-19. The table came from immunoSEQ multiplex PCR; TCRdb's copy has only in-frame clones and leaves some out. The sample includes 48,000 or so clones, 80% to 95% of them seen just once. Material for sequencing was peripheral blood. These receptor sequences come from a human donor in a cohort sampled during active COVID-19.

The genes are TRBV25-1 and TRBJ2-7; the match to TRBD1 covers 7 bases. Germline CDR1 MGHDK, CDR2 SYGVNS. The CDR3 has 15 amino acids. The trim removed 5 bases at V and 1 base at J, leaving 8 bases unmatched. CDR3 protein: CASSPRDSFSYEQYF. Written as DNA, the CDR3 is TGTGCCAGCAGTCCCCGGGACAGCTTTTCCTACGAGCAGTACTTC.

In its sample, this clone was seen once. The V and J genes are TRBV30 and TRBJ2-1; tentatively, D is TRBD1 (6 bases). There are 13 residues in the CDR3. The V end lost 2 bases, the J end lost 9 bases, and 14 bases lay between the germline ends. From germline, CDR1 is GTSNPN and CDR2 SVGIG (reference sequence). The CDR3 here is CAWSMVARGEQFF. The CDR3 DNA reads TGTGCCTGGAGTATGGTAGCCAGGGGTGAGCAGTTCTTC.